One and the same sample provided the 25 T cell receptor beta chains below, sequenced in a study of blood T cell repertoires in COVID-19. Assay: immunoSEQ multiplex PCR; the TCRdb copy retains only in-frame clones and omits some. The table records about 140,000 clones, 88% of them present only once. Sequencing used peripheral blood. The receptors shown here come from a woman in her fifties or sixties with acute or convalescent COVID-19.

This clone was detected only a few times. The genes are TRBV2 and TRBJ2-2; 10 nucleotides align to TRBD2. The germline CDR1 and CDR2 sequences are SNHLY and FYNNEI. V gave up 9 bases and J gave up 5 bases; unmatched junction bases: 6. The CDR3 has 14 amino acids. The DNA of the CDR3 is TGTGCCAGTCTAGCGGGGGCCCCAACCGGGGAGCTGTTTTTT. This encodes CASLAGAPTGELFF.

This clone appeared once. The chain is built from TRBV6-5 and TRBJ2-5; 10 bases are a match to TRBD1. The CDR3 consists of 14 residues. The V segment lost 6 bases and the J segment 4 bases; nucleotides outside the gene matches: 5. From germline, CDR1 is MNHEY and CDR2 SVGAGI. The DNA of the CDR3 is TGTGCCAGCAGAGGGACAGGGGCTCTAGAGACCCAGTACTTC. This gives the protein CASRGTGALETQYF.

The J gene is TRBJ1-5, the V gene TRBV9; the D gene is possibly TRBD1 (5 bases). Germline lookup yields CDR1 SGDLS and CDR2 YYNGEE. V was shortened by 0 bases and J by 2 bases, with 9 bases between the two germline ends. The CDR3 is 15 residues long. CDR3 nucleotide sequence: TGTGCCAGCAGCGTAGAGGGGTCGGGCAATCAGCCCCAGCATTTT. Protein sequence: CASSVEGSGNQPQHF.

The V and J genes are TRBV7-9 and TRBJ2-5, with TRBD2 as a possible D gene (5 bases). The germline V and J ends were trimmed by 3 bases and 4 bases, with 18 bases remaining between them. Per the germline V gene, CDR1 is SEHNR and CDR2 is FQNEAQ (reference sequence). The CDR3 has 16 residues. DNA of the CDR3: TGTGCCAGCAGCTTTGGCGCGGTGCGGGTTGGAGAGACCCAGTACTTC. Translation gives CASSFGAVRVGETQYF.

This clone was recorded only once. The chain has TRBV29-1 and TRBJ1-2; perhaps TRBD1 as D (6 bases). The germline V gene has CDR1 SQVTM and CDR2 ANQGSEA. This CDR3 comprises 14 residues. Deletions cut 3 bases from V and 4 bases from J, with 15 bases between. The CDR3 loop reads CSVEPKDRIYGYTF. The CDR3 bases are TGCAGCGTTGAGCCTAAAGACAGGATCTATGGCTACACCTTC.

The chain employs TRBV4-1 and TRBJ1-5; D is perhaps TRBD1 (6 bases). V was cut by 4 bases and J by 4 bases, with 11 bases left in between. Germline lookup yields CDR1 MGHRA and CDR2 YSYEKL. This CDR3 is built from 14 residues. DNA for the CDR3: TGCGCCAGCAGCCCCACAGGGTTGAATCAGCCCCAGCATTTT. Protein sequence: CASSPTGLNQPQHF.

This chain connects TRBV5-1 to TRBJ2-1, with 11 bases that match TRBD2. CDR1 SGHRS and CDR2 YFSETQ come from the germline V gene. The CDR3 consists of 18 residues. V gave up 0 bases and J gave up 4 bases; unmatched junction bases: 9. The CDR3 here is CASSLAASGGWAYNEQFF. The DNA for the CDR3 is TGCGCCAGCAGCTTGGCTGCTAGCGGGGGGTGGGCTTACAATGAGCAGTTCTTC.

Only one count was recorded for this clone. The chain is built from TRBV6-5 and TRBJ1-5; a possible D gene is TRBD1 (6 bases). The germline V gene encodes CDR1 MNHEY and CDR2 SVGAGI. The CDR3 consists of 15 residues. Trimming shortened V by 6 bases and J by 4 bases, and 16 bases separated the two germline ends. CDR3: CASRPGDVSNQPQHF. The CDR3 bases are TGTGCCAGCAGACCAGGGGACGTAAGTAATCAGCCCCAGCATTTT.

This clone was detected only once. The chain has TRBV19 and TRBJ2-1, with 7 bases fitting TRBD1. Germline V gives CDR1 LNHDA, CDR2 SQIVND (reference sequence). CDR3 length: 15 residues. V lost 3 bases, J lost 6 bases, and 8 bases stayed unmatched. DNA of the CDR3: TGTGCCAGTAGTATCGGACAGGTGGTCGGCAATGAGCAGTTCTTC. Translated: CASSIGQVVGNEQFF. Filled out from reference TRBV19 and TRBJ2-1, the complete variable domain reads DGGITQSPKYLFRKEGQNVTLSCEQNLNHDAMYWYRQDPGQGLRLIYYSQIVNDFQKGDIAEGYSVSREKKESFPLTVTSAQKNPTAFYLCASSIGQVVGNEQFFGPGTRLTVL.

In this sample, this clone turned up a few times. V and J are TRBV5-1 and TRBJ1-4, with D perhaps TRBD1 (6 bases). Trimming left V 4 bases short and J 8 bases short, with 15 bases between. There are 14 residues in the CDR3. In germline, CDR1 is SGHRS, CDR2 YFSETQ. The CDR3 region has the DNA TGCGCCAGCAGCCTATCCCTTGACAGGGAAAAACTGTTTTTT. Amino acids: CASSLSLDREKLFF.

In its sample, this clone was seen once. Here the CDR3 reads CASSLHGGRLNEQFF. The CDR3, as DNA: TGTGCCAGCAGCTTACACGGGGGGAGATTAAATGAGCAGTTCTTC. V gene TRBV3-1 (or the pseudogene TRBV3-2) combines with J gene TRBJ2-1, with 7 nucleotides matching TRBD2. CDR3 length: 15 amino acids. The J segment lost 7 bases and the V segment lost 5 bases, leaving 11 bases of the junction unmatched. Per germline, CDR1 LGHDT and CDR2 YNNKEL (reference sequence).

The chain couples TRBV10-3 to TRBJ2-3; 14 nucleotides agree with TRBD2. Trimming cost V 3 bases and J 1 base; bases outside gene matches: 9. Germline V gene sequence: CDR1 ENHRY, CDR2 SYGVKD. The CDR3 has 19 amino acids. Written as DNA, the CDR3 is TGTGCCATCAGTGATGGTAGGGGACTAGCGGGGGAAGGCACAGATACGCAGTATTTT. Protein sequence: CAISDGRGLAGEGTDTQYF.

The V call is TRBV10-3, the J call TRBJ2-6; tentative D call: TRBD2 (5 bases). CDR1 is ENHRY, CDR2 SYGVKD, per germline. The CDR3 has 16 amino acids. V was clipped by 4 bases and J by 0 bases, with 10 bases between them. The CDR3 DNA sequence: TGTGCCATCAGTGCTGGGAGCCTCTCTGGGGCCAACGTCCTGACTTTC. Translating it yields CAISAGSLSGANVLTF.

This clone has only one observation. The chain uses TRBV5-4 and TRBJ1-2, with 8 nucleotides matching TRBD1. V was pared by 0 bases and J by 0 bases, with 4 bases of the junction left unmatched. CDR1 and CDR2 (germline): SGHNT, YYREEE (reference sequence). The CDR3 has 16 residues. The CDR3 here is CASSLAMGQANYGYTF. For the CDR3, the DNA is TGTGCCAGCAGCTTGGCTATGGGACAGGCTAACTATGGCTACACCTTC.

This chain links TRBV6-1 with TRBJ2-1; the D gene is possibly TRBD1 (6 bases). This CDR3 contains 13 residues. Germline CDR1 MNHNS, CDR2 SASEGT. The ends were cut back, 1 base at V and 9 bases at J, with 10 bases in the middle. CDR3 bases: TGTGCCAGCAGTGAAGGCACAGGGTTTGAGCAGTTCTTC. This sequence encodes CASSEGTGFEQFF.

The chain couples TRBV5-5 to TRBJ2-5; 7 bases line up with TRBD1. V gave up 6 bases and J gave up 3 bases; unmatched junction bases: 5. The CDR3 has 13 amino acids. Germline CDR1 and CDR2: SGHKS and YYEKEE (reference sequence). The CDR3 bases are TGTGCCAGCACCCTCGGGACAGAAGAGACCCAGTACTTC. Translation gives CASTLGTEETQYF.

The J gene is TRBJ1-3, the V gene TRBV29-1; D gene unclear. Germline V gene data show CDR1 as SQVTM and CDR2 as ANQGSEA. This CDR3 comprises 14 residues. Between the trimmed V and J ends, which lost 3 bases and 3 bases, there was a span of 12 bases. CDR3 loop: CSVEPTSVGNTIYF. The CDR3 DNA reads TGCAGCGTTGAGCCTACTAGCGTTGGAAACACCATATATTTT.

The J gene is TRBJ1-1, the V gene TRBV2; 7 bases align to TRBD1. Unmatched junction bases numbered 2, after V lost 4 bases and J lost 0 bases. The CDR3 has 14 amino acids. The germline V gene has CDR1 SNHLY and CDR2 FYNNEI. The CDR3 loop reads CASSAQGMNTEAFF. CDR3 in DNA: TGTGCCAGCAGTGCACAGGGGATGAACACTGAAGCTTTCTTT.

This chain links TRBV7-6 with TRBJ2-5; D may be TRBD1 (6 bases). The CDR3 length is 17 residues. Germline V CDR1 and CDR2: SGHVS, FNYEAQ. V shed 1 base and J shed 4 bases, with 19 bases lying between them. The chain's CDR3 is CASSLDPGQGIGETQYF. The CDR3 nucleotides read TGTGCCAGCAGCTTAGACCCCGGGCAGGGGATTGGAGAGACCCAGTACTTC. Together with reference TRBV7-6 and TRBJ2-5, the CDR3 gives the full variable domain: GAGVSQSPRYKVTKRGQDVALRCDPISGHVSLYWYRQALGQGPEFLTYFNYEAQQDKSGLPNDRFSAERPEGSISTLTIQRTEQRDSAMYRCASSLDPGQGIGETQYFGPGTRLLVL.

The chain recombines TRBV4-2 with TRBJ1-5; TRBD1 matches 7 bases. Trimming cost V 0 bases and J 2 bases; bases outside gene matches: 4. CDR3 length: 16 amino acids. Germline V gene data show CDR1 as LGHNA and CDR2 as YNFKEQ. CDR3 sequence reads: CASSQEVGQRNQPQHF. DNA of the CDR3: TGTGCCAGCAGCCAAGAGGTGGGACAGCGCAATCAGCCCCAGCATTTT.

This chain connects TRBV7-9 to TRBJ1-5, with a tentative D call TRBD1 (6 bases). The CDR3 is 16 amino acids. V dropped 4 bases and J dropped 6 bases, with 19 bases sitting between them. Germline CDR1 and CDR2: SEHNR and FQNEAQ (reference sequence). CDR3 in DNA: TGTGCCAGCAGCTCTGGTGGGGGGGGCGCGGGTCAGCCCCAGCATTTT. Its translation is CASSSGGGGAGQPQHF.

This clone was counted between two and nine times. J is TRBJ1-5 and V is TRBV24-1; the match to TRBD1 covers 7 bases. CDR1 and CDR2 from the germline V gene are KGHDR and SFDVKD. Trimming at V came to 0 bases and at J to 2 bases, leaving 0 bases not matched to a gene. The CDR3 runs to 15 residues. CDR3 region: CATSDLDRGNQPQHF. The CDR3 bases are TGTGCCACCAGTGATTTGGACAGGGGCAATCAGCCCCAGCATTTT.

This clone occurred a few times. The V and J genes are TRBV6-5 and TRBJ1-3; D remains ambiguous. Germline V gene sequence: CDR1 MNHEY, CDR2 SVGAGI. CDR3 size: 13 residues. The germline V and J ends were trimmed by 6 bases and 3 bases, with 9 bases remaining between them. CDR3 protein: CASRFGDGNTIYF. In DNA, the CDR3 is TGTGCCAGCAGGTTCGGAGATGGAAACACCATATATTTT.

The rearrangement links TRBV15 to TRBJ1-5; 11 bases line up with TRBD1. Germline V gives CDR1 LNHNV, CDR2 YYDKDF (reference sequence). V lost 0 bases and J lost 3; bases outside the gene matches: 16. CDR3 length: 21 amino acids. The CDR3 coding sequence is TGTGCCACCAGCAGAGATAGGAGGGGACAGGGGGTGGGCCTGGTCAATCAGCCCCAGCATTTT. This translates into CATSRDRRGQGVGLVNQPQHF.

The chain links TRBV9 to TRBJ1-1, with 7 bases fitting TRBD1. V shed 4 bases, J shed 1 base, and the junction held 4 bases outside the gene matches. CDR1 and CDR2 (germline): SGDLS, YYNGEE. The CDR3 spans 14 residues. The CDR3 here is CASSPTGENTEAFF. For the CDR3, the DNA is TGTGCCAGCAGCCCCACAGGGGAGAACACTGAAGCTTTCTTT.